This record concerns one TCR beta chain sequence. Sequencing was performed with immunoSEQ multiplex PCR; in TCRdb, only in-frame clones are kept and a portion is missing. The table shows roughly 290,000 clones, with approximately 86% occurring only once. Patients in Seattle were enrolled during active infection, then followed longitudinally. The data belong to a study of blood T cell repertoires in COVID-19. The CDR3 totals 15 residues. Germline loops: CDR1 MGHDK, CDR2 SYGVNS. V dropped 3 bases and J dropped 2; count of bases not matched to a gene: 2. The chain couples TRBV25-1 to TRBJ2-3; 10 nucleotides line up with TRBD2. This TCR was recovered from a human donor with COVID-19, enrolled during active disease. The donor label of this sample is uncertain. The sequenced sample consisted of peripheral blood. DNA for the CDR3: TGTGCCAGCAGTGATCTAGCGGGGGACACAGATACGCAGTATTTT. Protein sequence: CASSDLAGDTDTQYF.